This is a list of T cell receptor beta chains from one sample in a study of CD8 T cells in ankylosing spondylitis. A single record per CDR3 protein comes from TCRdb applying MiXCR to the 5' RACE reads. The repertoire holds approximately 150,000 distinct CDR3 sequences, roughly 30% seen once, with approximately 5.9% in the top ten. The specimen sequenced was synovial fluid, either unsorted or a sorted T cell fraction (not recorded which). These receptors were obtained from a male donor with ankylosing spondylitis. Each CDR3 is given with its conserved first and last residue. The D gene is left open where the match is weak. Clone size is stated in some rows and not others, as once, few, many or a class when expanded.

size	V	D	J	length	CDR3	DNA
many	TRBV12-3/TRBV12-4	-	TRBJ2-2	12	CASRSRSGELFF	TGTGCCAGCAGGTCCCGTTCCGGGGAGCTGTTTTTT
few	TRBV7-9	TRBD1	TRBJ1-2	13	CASSIQGSYGYTF	TGTGCCAGCAGCATACAGGGGTCGTATGGCTACACCTTC
-	TRBV7-2	-	TRBJ2-3	14	CASSLGHPPDTQYF	TGTGCCAGCAGCTTAGGACACCCCCCAGATACGCAGTATTTT
-	TRBV3-1	-	TRBJ2-1	12	CASSQVGLSQFF	TGTGCCAGCAGCCAAGTCGGTCTAAGCCAGTTCTTC
few	TRBV29-1	TRBD1	TRBJ2-7	14	CSVDSDRGGSEQYF	TGCAGCGTAGATTCGGACAGGGGGGGCTCCGAGCAGTACTTC
many	TRBV5-1	TRBD2	TRBJ2-1	16	CASSRQGTSAYNEQFF	TGCGCCAGCAGCCGGCAAGGGACTAGCGCTTACAATGAGCAGTTCTTC
few	TRBV11-2	TRBD1	TRBJ2-3	15	CASSPEDRVTDTQYF	TGTGCCAGCAGCCCCGAGGACAGGGTCACAGATACGCAGTATTTT
many	TRBV20-1	-	TRBJ2-2	15	CSAHGGVKATGELFF	TGCAGTGCCCACGGGGGAGTTAAAGCGACCGGGGAGCTGTTTTTT
few	TRBV6-1	TRBD2	TRBJ2-1	15	CASTSGGISYNEQFF	TGTGCCAGCACCTCGGGAGGTATATCCTACAATGAGCAGTTCTTC
-	TRBV6-5	TRBD2	TRBJ2-3	13	CASSWTSGTTQYF	TGTGCCAGCAGTTGGACTAGCGGGACCACGCAGTATTTT
-	TRBV20-1	TRBD2	TRBJ2-2	15	CSARDPSGLSGELFF	TGCAGTGCTAGAGATCCTAGCGGGTTAAGCGGGGAGCTGTTTTTT
-	TRBV18	TRBD1	TRBJ2-7	16	CASSPSFIDYPGGQYF	TGTGCCAGCTCACCTTCCTTTATCGACTACCCAGGGGGGCAGTACTTC
-	TRBV6-1	TRBD1	TRBJ1-1	14	CASSLQGAVTEAFF	TGTGCCAGCAGTCTGCAGGGGGCAGTAACTGAAGCTTTCTTT
few	TRBV27	TRBD2	TRBJ2-1	14	CASKVAGVYNEQFF	TGTGCCAGCAAAGTAGCGGGAGTCTACAATGAGCAGTTCTTC
few	TRBV20-1	TRBD1	TRBJ2-7	15	CSARNLRQGVYEQYF	TGCAGTGCTAGAAATCTGAGACAGGGGGTCTACGAGCAGTACTTC
-	TRBV28	-	TRBJ2-2	15	CASSFGGKNTGELFF	TGTGCCAGCAGTTTTGGGGGGAAGAACACCGGGGAGCTGTTTTTT